The T cell receptor (beta chain) under discussion was sequenced for a study of cytomegalovirus exposure and HLA in healthy donors. On the study more broadly: Earlier results showed some 120 million unique TCR beta sequences derived from roughly 180 million T cells.

The CDR3 extends over 17 amino acids. V was pared by 4 bases and J by 3 bases, with 19 bases between. Looked up from germline, CDR1 is SGDLS and CDR2 is YYNGEE. 60 Vbeta and 13 Jbeta primers were used in PCR. Measured with immunoSEQ multiplex PCR; TCRdb has only the in-frame clones, and not every one. The table lists 140,000 to 150,000 clones, around 78% of them singletons, with around 2.5% in the top ten. On this clone: As yet, its antigen is unknown.

Healthy bone marrow donors supplied every sample. Study-level results: 87-base-pair reads could not separate some V segments, including TRBV6-2 and TRBV6-3.

The TCR sequence derives from a woman younger than 30 in good health and CMV-seropositive. The sample comprised PBMCs. The chain uses TRBV9 and TRBJ2-2; tentatively, D is TRBD2 (7 bases). The CDR3 nucleotides read TGTGCCAGCAGCTCGAGAAGGGGGGGGCTCGACACCGGGGAGCTGTTTTTT. Translation: CASSSRRGGLDTGELFF.